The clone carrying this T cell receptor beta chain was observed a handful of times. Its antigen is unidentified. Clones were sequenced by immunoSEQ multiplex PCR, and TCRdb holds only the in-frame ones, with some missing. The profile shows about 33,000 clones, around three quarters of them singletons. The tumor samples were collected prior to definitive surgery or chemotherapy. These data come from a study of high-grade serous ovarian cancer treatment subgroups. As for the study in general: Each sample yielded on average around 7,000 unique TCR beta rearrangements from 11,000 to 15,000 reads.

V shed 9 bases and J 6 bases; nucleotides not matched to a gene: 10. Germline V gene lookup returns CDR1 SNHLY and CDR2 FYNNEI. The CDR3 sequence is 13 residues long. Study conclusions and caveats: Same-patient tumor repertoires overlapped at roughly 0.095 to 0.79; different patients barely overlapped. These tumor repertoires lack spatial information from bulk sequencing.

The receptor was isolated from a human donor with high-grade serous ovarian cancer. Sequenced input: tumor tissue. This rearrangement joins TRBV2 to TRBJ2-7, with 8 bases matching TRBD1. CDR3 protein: CASRTGTKGEQYF. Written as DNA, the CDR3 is TGTGCCAGTCGGACAGGGACAAAAGGCGAGCAGTACTTC.